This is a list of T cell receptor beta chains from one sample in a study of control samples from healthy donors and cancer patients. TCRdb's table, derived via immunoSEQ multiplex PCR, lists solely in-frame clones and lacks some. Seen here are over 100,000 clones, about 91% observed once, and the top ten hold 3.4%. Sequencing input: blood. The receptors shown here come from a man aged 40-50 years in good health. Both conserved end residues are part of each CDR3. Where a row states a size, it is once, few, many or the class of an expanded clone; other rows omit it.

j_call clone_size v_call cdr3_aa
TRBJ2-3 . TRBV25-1 CASSESGTMVVADTQYF
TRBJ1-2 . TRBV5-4 CASSLVGAGGYTF
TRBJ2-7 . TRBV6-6 CASSYVQQYF
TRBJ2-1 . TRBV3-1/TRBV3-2 CASSQDRVAAGGQFF
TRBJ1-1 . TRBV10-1 CASSLTGGTEAFF
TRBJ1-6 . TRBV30 CAWALGTPFPLHF
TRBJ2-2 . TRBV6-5 CASSVDITNTGELFF
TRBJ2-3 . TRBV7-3 CASSLTGSLTDTQYF
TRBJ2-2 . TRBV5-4 CASSSEGNTGELFF
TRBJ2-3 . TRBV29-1 CSVVIPQGGPDTQYF
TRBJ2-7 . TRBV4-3 CASSQSSGKGYYEQYF
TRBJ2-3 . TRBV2 CASSDWDTTDTQYF
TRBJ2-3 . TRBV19 CASRHGQGRADTQYF
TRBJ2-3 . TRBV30 CAWSVGGGETDTQYF
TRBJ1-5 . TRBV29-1 CSVMGQGGQPQHF
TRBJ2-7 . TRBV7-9 CASSPKDPDPEGAYEQYF
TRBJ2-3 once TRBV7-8 CASSPHGTRGVAGTQYF
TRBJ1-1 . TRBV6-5 CASSGQGHTEAFF
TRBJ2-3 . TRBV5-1 CASSSRLAGSTDTQYF
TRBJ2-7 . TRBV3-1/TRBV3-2 CASSQVAGDGYEQYF
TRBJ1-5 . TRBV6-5 CASQFLGQPQHF
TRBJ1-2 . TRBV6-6 CASRAVLSNYGYTF
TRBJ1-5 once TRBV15 CATSRDLSNQPQHF
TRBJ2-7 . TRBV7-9 CASSLASGGYEQYF
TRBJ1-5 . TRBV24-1 CATSDPRVGNQPQHF
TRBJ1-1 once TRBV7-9 CAIRTRGENTEAFF
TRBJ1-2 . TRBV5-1 CASSLGRQGADYGYTF
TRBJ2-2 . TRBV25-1 CASSGTVDTGELFF
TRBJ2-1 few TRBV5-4 CASSPPGGAGRVQFF
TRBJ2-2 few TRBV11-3 CASSPTPNTGELFF
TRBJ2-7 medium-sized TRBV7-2 CASSPGQGALEQYF
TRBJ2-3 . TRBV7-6 CASSLGLADTQYF